A selection of T cell receptor beta chains follows, all from one sample in a study of vaccination and CD4 T cells after COVID-19. These TCRs' antigens remain unknown. One entry per CDR3 protein results from TCRdb running MiXCR on the PCR reads. The repertoire holds about 20,000 distinct CDR3 sequences, with approximately 33% as singletons. The sample consisted of CD4+ T cells from blood, cultured in vitro, taken about 7 months after SARS-CoV-2 vaccination. The receptors stem from a human donor who had recovered from COVID-19. CDR3s include the opening cysteine and the closing phenylalanine or tryptophan. The D gene is left open where the match is weak. A row's size may be missing; if present it is once, few, many or a size class.

D gene	clone size	V gene	J gene	CDR3 DNA	CDR3 protein
-	-	TRBV20-1	TRBJ2-7	TGCAGTGCTAGGAGACTCTACGAGCAGTACTTC	CSARRLYEQYF
TRBD1	-	TRBV11-2	TRBJ1-2	TGTGCCAGCAGCGAGGGACAGGGCTATGGCTACACCTTC	CASSEGQGYGYTF
-	-	TRBV4-2	TRBJ1-2	TGTGCCAGCAGCCAAGATCGCGAGGGTTCTAACTATGGCTACACCTTC	CASSQDREGSNYGYTF
-	-	TRBV7-8	TRBJ2-3	TGTGCCAGCAGCCGTGGTATAGATACGCAGTATTTT	CASSRGIDTQYF
-	few	TRBV6-1	TRBJ1-5	TGTGCCAGCAGTGAAATGACGGGAGCCGTGAGTCAGCCCCAGCATTTT	CASSEMTGAVSQPQHF
TRBD2	-	TRBV20-1	TRBJ2-7	TGCAGTGCTAGCAACAGACCGGGACTAGGGGCCTACGAGCAGTACTTC	CSASNRPGLGAYEQYF
-	-	TRBV6-1	TRBJ1-5	TGTGCCAGCAGGGTTGGGCTCAATCAGCCCCAGCATTTT	CASRVGLNQPQHF
TRBD1	few	TRBV24-1	TRBJ1-2	TGTGCCACCAGTGAGGGACAGGGGGAGCTTGGCTACACCTTC	CATSEGQGELGYTF
-	-	TRBV18	TRBJ2-5	TGTGCCAGCCCACAGAACATCGGGGGTAACACCCAGTACTTC	CASPQNIGGNTQYF
TRBD2	few	TRBV15	TRBJ2-1	TGTGCCACCAGCACTCTGGGCCTCGGAGGACTAGCGGGTTCCTACAATGAGCAGTTCTTC	CATSTLGLGGLAGSYNEQFF
-	-	TRBV4-3	TRBJ1-2	TGCGCCAGCAGCGCACAGGTCATTTCTAACTATGGCTACACCTTC	CASSAQVISNYGYTF
TRBD2	few	TRBV6-1	TRBJ2-1	TGTGCCAGCAGGTCGACTAGCGTGAATGAGCAGTTCTTC	CASRSTSVNEQFF
-	-	TRBV15	TRBJ2-2	TGTGCCACCAGCAAGAGAACGAACACCGGGGAGCTGTTTTTT	CATSKRTNTGELFF
-	-	TRBV28	TRBJ2-1	TGTGCCAGCAGTCCCTTAGGAGCGGGTCATAGAGCGGAGTTCTTC	CASSPLGAGHRAEFF
-	-	TRBV2	TRBJ1-1	TGTGCCAGCACCTCTGTTTGGACTGAAGCTTTCTTT	CASTSVWTEAFF
-	-	TRBV6-2/TRBV6-3	TRBJ2-5	TGTGCCAGCGCACGCGGAGGAGAGACCCAGTACTTC	CASARGGETQYF
-	few	TRBV15	TRBJ2-7	TGTGCCACCAGCAGAGAGGTGCTCTACGAGCAGTACTTC	CATSREVLYEQYF
TRBD2	few	TRBV27	TRBJ2-7	TGTGCCAGCAGTTTAGACCAACCGGGACTAGGGAAGGGGTACGAGCAGTACTTC	CASSLDQPGLGKGYEQYF
TRBD2	-	TRBV20-1	TRBJ2-5	TGCAGTGCTATGCCAGCGGGAGGTCGGGAGACCCAGTACTTC	CSAMPAGGRETQYF
TRBD1	medium-sized	TRBV20-1	TRBJ2-1	TGCAGTGCAGGGGGCTTAGCCCGGGGCAATGAGCAGTTCTTC	CSAGGLARGNEQFF
-	medium-sized	TRBV15	TRBJ1-6	TGTGCCACCAGCAGAGATCCTGGGGGCCGCTCACCCCTCCACTTT	CATSRDPGGRSPLHF
-	-	TRBV2	TRBJ1-5	TGTGCCAGCAGTGAAGCCACTTCCAATCAGCCCCAGCATTTT	CASSEATSNQPQHF
TRBD2	-	TRBV6-5	TRBJ2-7	TGTGCCAGCAGTTACGGGACTAGCCCTCACTACGAGCAGTACTTC	CASSYGTSPHYEQYF
-	-	TRBV25-1	TRBJ2-2	TGTGCCAGCAGTGACGGTATTCGCGACACCGGGGAGCTGTTTTTT	CASSDGIRDTGELFF
-	-	TRBV7-9	TRBJ2-3	TGTGCCAGCAGCCCGGACACAGATACGCAGTATTTT	CASSPDTDTQYF
-	-	TRBV20-1	TRBJ2-7	TGCAGTGCTAGAGATGTATCAAAGCCCTACGAGCAGTACTTC	CSARDVSKPYEQYF
-	once	TRBV28	TRBJ1-3	TGTGCCAGCAGCTCTCGACAGCGAGGAGGAAACACCATATATTTT	CASSSRQRGGNTIYF
TRBD1	few	TRBV10-3	TRBJ1-2	TGTGCCACCCTAGGGACAGCTAACTATGGCTACACCTTC	CATLGTANYGYTF
-	medium-sized	TRBV10-3	TRBJ1-1	TGTGCCATCAGTGCGGGGGGGGTCCGGGGCACTGAAGCTTTCTTT	CAISAGGVRGTEAFF
-	once	TRBV20-1	TRBJ2-2	TGCAGTGCTAGAGCGAGAGGGGCTTGGACCGGGGAGCTGTTTTTT	CSARARGAWTGELFF
-	few	TRBV7-2	TRBJ1-1	TGTGCCAGCAGCTTAGAGGGTCGATACACTGAAGCTTTCTTT	CASSLEGRYTEAFF
-	-	TRBV6-1	TRBJ1-5	TGTACCAGCAGTGAAGCGCCAGATCAGCCCCAGCATTTT	CTSSEAPDQPQHF
-	-	TRBV20-1	TRBJ1-5	TGCAGTGCTATAAGAAGCGCAACCCGTTATCAGCCCCAGCATTTT	CSAIRSATRYQPQHF
TRBD1	few	TRBV6-1	TRBJ1-1	TGTGCCAGCAGGCAGGGGGTCGGAACTGAAGCTTTCTTT	CASRQGVGTEAFF
TRBD1	few	TRBV7-9	TRBJ1-5	TGTGCCAGCAGCCCCCTGGGGACAGCTAATCAGCCCCAGCATTTT	CASSPLGTANQPQHF
TRBD2	few	TRBV6-2/TRBV6-3	TRBJ2-7	TGTGCCAGCAGTCTATTGGAGGGAGGGACGTACGAGCAGTACTTC	CASSLLEGGTYEQYF
-	-	TRBV29-1	TRBJ2-1	TGCAGCGTTCCGCAGCCCAGCGATGAGCAGTTCTTC	CSVPQPSDEQFF
-	few	TRBV6-1	TRBJ2-4	TGTGCCAGCAGTGAATGGGGAGGACGGCTAGCCAAAAACATTCAGTACTTC	CASSEWGGRLAKNIQYF
-	few	TRBV6-5	TRBJ1-2	TGTGCCAGCAGTTATTCCAGGGGCTATGGCTACACCTTC	CASSYSRGYGYTF
TRBD1	-	TRBV15	TRBJ2-2	TGTGCCACCCGGAGGCCGGGACAGGCCGGGGAGCTGTTTTTT	CATRRPGQAGELFF
-	few	TRBV7-2	TRBJ2-7	TGTGCCAGCAGCTCACACTTCCCGTCCTACGAGCAGTACTTC	CASSSHFPSYEQYF
-	-	TRBV20-1	TRBJ2-1	TGCAGTGCTAGAGATGCGTCCGAGGTTGGTGAGCAGTTCTTC	CSARDASEVGEQFF
TRBD1	-	TRBV28	TRBJ2-5	TGTGCCAGCAGCCAGACAGGGGGGGAGACCCAGTACTTC	CASSQTGGETQYF
-	-	TRBV15	TRBJ2-2	TGTGCTACAAGCAGGGTTTCGAACACCGGGGAGCTGTTTTTT	CATSRVSNTGELFF
-	few	TRBV7-2	TRBJ2-1	TGTGCCAGCAGCCTTTCCGGACGCTACAATGAGCAGTTCTTC	CASSLSGRYNEQFF
-	-	TRBV7-2	TRBJ2-1	TGTGCCAGCAGCTTACTCTACAATGAGCAGTTCTTC	CASSLLYNEQFF
TRBD2	few	TRBV5-4	TRBJ2-5	TGTGCCAGCAGCTTGGCGGGAGGAGAGACCCAGTACTTC	CASSLAGGETQYF
-	few	TRBV28	TRBJ1-6	TGTGCCAGCAGTCCGGGTGGTTCCTATAATTCACCCCTCCACTTT	CASSPGGSYNSPLHF
-	few	TRBV20-1	TRBJ1-3	TGCAGTGCTAGAGATCAACAAACCTCTGGAAACACCATATATTTT	CSARDQQTSGNTIYF
-	-	TRBV28	TRBJ1-6	TGTGCCAGCACCCCCAGAGGTAGGGGTTATAATTCACCCCTCCACTTT	CASTPRGRGYNSPLHF
TRBD1	few	TRBV19	TRBJ1-1	TGTGCCAGTAGTATCCTACAGGGGTTGGGCACTGAAGCTTTCTTT	CASSILQGLGTEAFF
-	few	TRBV7-2	TRBJ1-6	TGTGCCAGCACCCGACCGGGGGCGGCCAGGAATTCACCCCTCCACTTT	CASTRPGAARNSPLHF
TRBD2	-	TRBV20-1	TRBJ2-1	TGCAGTGCAACGCTAGCGGGGATCTCCTACAATGAGCGGTTCTTC	CSATLAGISYNERFF
-	-	TRBV10-3	TRBJ2-6	TGTGCCATCCAGAAACGGTCTGGGGCCAACGTCCTGACTTTC	CAIQKRSGANVLTF